This T cell receptor (beta chain) was sequenced during a study of blood T cell repertoires in COVID-19. Background on the study: Donors in the United States, Italy and Spain gave samples during acute or convalescent COVID-19. T cells, B-cell-depleted T cells, or PBMCs provided the cDNA or gDNA that served as material.

Per the original data handling: Reference gene primer amplification in the assay estimated nucleated cell counts. TCRdb's table, derived via immunoSEQ multiplex PCR, lists solely in-frame clones and lacks some. V, J and clone size are taken as reported in that table, and D and trimming were inferred from the DNA itself. The repertoire consists of around 36,000 clones, with around 82% occurring once and the leading ten covering around 41%. The CDR3 spans 16 residues. V was shortened by 7 bases and J by 1 base, with 17 bases between the two germline ends. Germline V gives CDR1 SNHLY, CDR2 FYNNEI. Sequencing was carried out using peripheral blood. The chain employs TRBV2 and TRBJ2-4; D perhaps matches TRBD1 (6 bases). The clonotype was recovered from a man of 80 years or more with active or convalescent COVID-19. The CDR3 DNA sequence: TGTGCCAGCACTCCTAGGACAGTAAACGCCAAAAACATTCAGTACTTC. This sequence encodes CASTPRTVNAKNIQYF.